A single sample is the source of the 20 T cell receptor beta chains below, sequenced in a study of patients and donors after allogeneic stem cell transplantation. TCRdb ran MiXCR on the RT-PCR reads and lists one entry per CDR3 protein. The table lists some 880,000 distinct CDR3 sequences, more than 15% of them singletons, with approximately 5.9% in the top ten. The sample was blood, either unsorted or a sorted T cell fraction (not recorded which). The receptors shown here come from a human donor who was either an allogeneic HSCT recipient or a stem cell or donor lymphocyte infusion donor (not recorded which). It is not recorded whose cells these are; they may come from a transplant donor.

Concerning this clonotype itself: Sequence at one end of the junction differs from germline and may be a read error. The V call is TRBV6-5, the J call TRBJ1-1; 12 bases agree with TRBD1. The CDR3 loop spans 17 amino acids. The germline gives CDR1 MNHEY, CDR2 SVGAGI. CDR3 sequence reads: CASSYPGQGAWGTEAIF. CDR3 bases: TGTGCCAGCAGTTACCCGGGACAGGGGGCGTGGGGCACTGAAGCTATCTTT.

This clonotype has just a few counts. V gene TRBV5-1 combines with J gene TRBJ1-2, with D unclear. The CDR3 runs 12 residues. The germline V and J ends were trimmed by 7 bases and 5 bases, with 12 bases remaining between them. Germline V gene data show CDR1 as SGHRS and CDR2 as YFSETQ. This chain's CDR3 is CASSWVEYGYTF. Written as DNA, the CDR3 is TGCGCCAGCTCCTGGGTCGAGTATGGCTACACCTTC.

The chain is built from TRBV5-1 and TRBJ2-1; TRBD2 matches at 8 bases. The CDR3 totals 19 residues. Germline V CDR1 and CDR2: SGHRS, YFSETQ. V shed 0 bases and J 0 bases; nucleotides not matched to a gene: 11. The CDR3 here is CASSLGSSGLPRSYNEQFF. The CDR3 coding sequence is TGCGCCAGCAGCTTGGGTTCTAGCGGGTTACCCCGCTCCTACAATGAGCAGTTCTTC.

A few counts support this clonotype. The rearrangement uses TRBV25-1 and TRBJ1-5; D unclear. The CDR3 runs 11 residues. V was pared by 8 bases and J by 6 bases, with 8 bases between. The germline gives CDR1 MGHDK, CDR2 SYGVNS. The CDR3 DNA reads TGTGCCAGCGAGGTAGGTCAGCCCCAGCATTTT. Translation gives CASEVGQPQHF.

The chain couples TRBV12-3 or TRBV12-4 to TRBJ2-1; 9 bases match TRBD2. V shed 1 base and J 8 bases; nucleotides not matched to a gene: 6. The CDR3 consists of 15 residues. This CDR3 reads CASSLGVAGAHEQFF. The DNA of the CDR3 is TGTGCCAGCAGTTTAGGAGTAGCGGGAGCCCATGAGCAGTTCTTC.

J is TRBJ2-5 and V is TRBV9; D perhaps matches TRBD1 (6 bases). CDR1 is SGDLS, CDR2 YYNGEE, per germline. The CDR3 spans 15 residues. V was cut by 4 bases and J by 5 bases, with 18 bases left in between. The CDR3 loop is CASSTLQGYGETQYF. DNA for the CDR3: TGTGCCAGCAGCACACTACAGGGTTATGGGGAGACCCAGTACTTC. The complete variable domain, with remaining parts taken from reference TRBV9 and TRBJ2-5, reads DSGVTQTPKHLITATGQRVTLRCSPRSGDLSVYWYQQSLDQGLQFLIQYYNGEERAKGNILERFSAQQFPDLHSELNLSSLELGDSALYFCASSTLQGYGETQYFGPGTRLLVL.

The chain links TRBV1 to TRBJ1-2. TRBV1 corresponds to a pseudogene. The CDR3 runs to 15 residues. CDR3 amino acids: CTSSQDGGQGPLETF. For the CDR3, the DNA is TGCACCAGCAGCCAAGATGGGGGGCAGGGGCCCTTGGAAACCTTC.

This clonotype was seen at least ten times. The chain employs TRBV20-1 and TRBJ2-2, with unresolved D. The CDR3 sequence is 15 residues long. Germline assignment: CDR1 DFQATT and CDR2 SNEGSKA (reference sequence). V shed 2 bases and J shed 1 base, with 11 bases lying between them. The CDR3 here is CSARRRAWNTGELFF. For the CDR3, the DNA is TGCAGTGCTAGACGCCGCGCGTGGAACACCGGGGAGCTGTTTTTT.

The chain uses TRBV7-6 and TRBJ2-3; TRBD2 matches 8 bases. The CDR3 runs 15 residues. Trimming removed 3 bases from V and 11 bases from J; junction bases left unmatched: 13. Germline values: CDR1 SGHVS, CDR2 FNYEAQ. The CDR3 coding sequence is TGTGCCAGCAGCTTCTTAGTAGCGGGATTAGAAATGCAGTATTTT. Protein: CASSFLVAGLEMQYF.

This chain uses TRBV20-1 with TRBJ2-2; either TRBD1 or TRBD2 may fit D (6 bases each). The CDR3 has 18 residues. Trimming pared 2 bases from V and 5 bases from J, leaving 24 bases between. Germline V CDR1 and CDR2: DFQATT, SNEGSKA (reference sequence). The CDR3 DNA follows: TGCAGTGCTAGACTATGGGAAATGTGGGGGGCTGCTACCGGGGAGCTGTTTTTT. It specifies CSARLWEMWGAATGELFF.

This clonotype has a handful of counts. The genes are TRBV4-1 and TRBJ2-2; 12 bases map to TRBD2. The CDR3 loop spans 19 amino acids. The germline V gene encodes CDR1 MGHRA and CDR2 YSYEKL. The V gene end was trimmed by 2 bases and the J gene end by 6 bases; junction bases not matched to a gene: 13. The CDR3: CASSQLTSGRWSWAGELFF. The CDR3 DNA sequence: TGCGCCAGCAGCCAACTTACTAGCGGGAGGTGGAGTTGGGCCGGGGAGCTGTTTTTT.

The CDR3 here is CASSLALGVGTEAFF. CDR3 DNA sequence: TGCGCCAGCAGCTTGGCCCTGGGGGTGGGAACTGAAGCTTTCTTT. This chain joins TRBV5-1 and TRBJ1-1; weak D call: TRBD1 (5 bases). CDR1 SGHRS and CDR2 YFSETQ come from the germline V gene. Trimming removed 0 bases at V and 5 bases at J, with 14 bases between. CDR3 length: 15 residues. Based on the CDR3 plus reference TRBV5-1 and TRBJ1-1, the full variable domain is KAGVTQTPRYLIKTRGQQVTLSCSPISGHRSVSWYQQTPGQGLQFLFEYFSETQRNKGNFPGRFSGRQFSNSRSEMNVSTLELGDSALYLCASSLALGVGTEAFFGQGTRLTVV.

This clonotype came up a few times. The chain carries TRBV9 and TRBJ2-7; the D call may be TRBD1 or TRBD2 (5 bases each). The germline V gene has CDR1 SGDLS and CDR2 YYNGEE. V lost 0 bases, J lost 0 bases, and 16 bases lay in between. The CDR3 runs 17 residues. This CDR3 is CASSVDPHGANSYEQYF. The CDR3 DNA reads TGTGCCAGCAGCGTAGACCCTCACGGGGCGAACTCCTACGAGCAGTACTTC. Supplemented by reference TRBV9 and TRBJ2-7, the full variable domain reads DSGVTQTPKHLITATGQRVTLRCSPRSGDLSVYWYQQSLDQGLQFLIQYYNGEERAKGNILERFSAQQFPDLHSELNLSSLELGDSALYFCASSVDPHGANSYEQYFGPGTRLTVT.

J is TRBJ2-3 and V is TRBV9; the D gene is possibly TRBD2 (6 bases). Germline CDR1 and CDR2: SGDLS and YYNGEE. The CDR3 has 15 residues. The V gene lost 1 base and the J gene lost 1 base, with 10 bases spanning the gap. Here the CDR3 reads CASSVIGGGTDTQYF. CDR3 DNA: TGTGCCAGCAGCGTAATCGGGGGAGGCACAGATACGCAGTATTTT.

This clonotype was seen a handful of times. The chain is built from TRBV6-5 and TRBJ2-2; weak D call: TRBD2 (5 bases). Germline V gives CDR1 MNHEY, CDR2 SVGAGI. V was clipped by 6 bases and J by 7 bases, with 9 bases between them. The CDR3 contains 12 residues. CDR3 in amino acids: CASRLALGELFF. The CDR3 nucleotides read TGTGCCAGCAGGCTAGCTCTCGGGGAGCTGTTTTTT.

This clonotype was seen more than once but under ten times. The V and J genes are TRBV27 and TRBJ1-5, with 7 bases aligning to TRBD1. From germline, CDR1 is MNHEY and CDR2 SMNVEV (reference sequence). The V and J ends lost 4 bases and 4 bases, in that order; junction bases with no gene match: 7. The CDR3 is 15 residues long. DNA for the CDR3: TGTGCCAGCAGTTCGTCAGGGGGACCGAATCAGCCCCAGCATTTT. Translated, it gives CASSSSGGPNQPQHF.

V usage is TRBV20-1 and J usage is TRBJ2-1; D assignment may be TRBD1 or TRBD2 (5 bases each). From germline, CDR1 is DFQATT and CDR2 SNEGSKA (reference sequence). CDR3 size: 14 residues. V was shortened by 0 bases and J by 1 base, with 7 bases between the two germline ends. The CDR3 here is CSARDGGSYNEQFF. CDR3 bases: TGCAGTGCTAGAGATGGGGGTTCCTACAATGAGCAGTTCTTC.

V usage is TRBV2 and J usage is TRBJ1-2; D unclear. This CDR3 has 14 residues. Trimming pared 3 bases from V and 4 bases from J, leaving 12 bases between. Germline loops: CDR1 SNHLY, CDR2 FYNNEI. The CDR3 here is CASSDTASIYGYTF. DNA for the CDR3: TGTGCCAGCAGTGACACAGCTTCAATCTATGGCTACACCTTC.

This clonotype was seen more than once but under ten times. The J gene is TRBJ1-4, the V gene TRBV6-1, with D possibly matching TRBD1 (5 bases). Trimming pared 7 bases from V and 3 bases from J, leaving 15 bases between. The length of the CDR3 is 15 residues. CDR1 is MNHNS, CDR2 SASEGT, per germline. The CDR3 region is CASTNLWGPNEKLFF. The CDR3 DNA sequence: TGTGCCAGCACCAACCTGTGGGGACCTAATGAAAAACTGTTTTTT.

V gene TRBV20-1 combines with J gene TRBJ2-7, with D perhaps being TRBD1 or TRBD2 (5 bases each). CDR1 is DFQATT, CDR2 SNEGSKA, per germline (reference sequence). This CDR3 is built from 12 residues. V shed 5 bases and J shed 5 bases, with 13 bases lying between them. The DNA for the CDR3 is TGCAGTGCTGTCCGGGACGTCAACGAGCAGTACTTC. Translated: CSAVRDVNEQYF.